The 21 T cell receptor beta chains below come from one sample, sequenced in a study of blood T cell repertoires in COVID-19. The method was immunoSEQ multiplex PCR; TCRdb's version includes in-frame clones alone and lacks a portion of them. This table holds 200,000 or so clones, 84% found once. Sequencing used peripheral blood. Receptor source: a woman of 80 years or more with COVID-19, enrolled during active disease.

The CDR3, as DNA: TGTGCCTGGACCAGGATGGCGAACACTGAAGCTTTCTTT. As protein: CAWTRMANTEAFF. The genes are TRBV30 and TRBJ1-1, with D hard to call. Germline values: CDR1 GTSNPN, CDR2 SVGIG (reference sequence). The CDR3 covers 13 residues. With 4 bases removed from V and 1 base from J, the gap between germline ends came to 10 bases.

The J gene is TRBJ1-1, the V gene TRBV10-3; D is possibly TRBD1 (5 bases). V lost 8 bases and J lost 0, with 13 bases in between. CDR3 length: 14 amino acids. CDR1 and CDR2 from the germline V gene are ENHRY and SYGVKD. In nucleotides, the CDR3 is TGTGCCATCGGGTCACGGGGGATGAACACTGAAGCTTTCTTT. Translating it yields CAIGSRGMNTEAFF.

This chain connects TRBV7-9 to TRBJ1-5, with D possibly being TRBD1 (6 bases). This CDR3 has 13 residues. Germline lookup yields CDR1 SEHNR and CDR2 FQNEAQ (reference sequence). Between the trimmed V and J ends, which lost 10 bases and 7 bases, there was a span of 17 bases. This chain's CDR3 is CAIRGGPGQPQHF. Written as DNA, the CDR3 is TGTGCCATTCGCGGGGGCCCGGGGCAGCCCCAGCATTTT.

This clone has a single count. V is TRBV2 and J is TRBJ2-1; 8 nucleotides align to TRBD1. Germline CDR1 and CDR2: SNHLY and FYNNEI. After removal of 7 bases from V and 3 bases from J, the junction contained 11 bases not matched to a gene. The CDR3 spans 16 residues. CDR3 protein: CASKRGRTGNYNEQFF. The CDR3 nucleotides are TGTGCCAGCAAGAGGGGGCGGACAGGGAACTACAATGAGCAGTTCTTC.

The rearrangement links TRBV28 to TRBJ1-6; possibly TRBD1 for D (5 bases). With 4 bases removed from V and 5 bases from J, the gap between germline ends came to 15 bases. The length of the CDR3 is 16 residues. Germline V CDR1 and CDR2: MDHEN, SYDVKM. The CDR3 region has the DNA TGTGCCAGCAGTTATGACAGCTATCGAGATAATTCACCCCTCCACTTT. Translated, it gives CASSYDSYRDNSPLHF.

This sequence joins TRBV9 and TRBJ1-1, with a tentative D call TRBD1 (5 bases). The CDR3 has 14 amino acids. Germline V gene sequence: CDR1 SGDLS, CDR2 YYNGEE. Trimming cost V 0 bases and J 8 bases, with 14 bases left between them. The CDR3 here is CASSVESGYREAFF. The CDR3 nucleotides are TGTGCCAGCAGCGTAGAGTCCGGCTACAGGGAAGCTTTCTTT.

This clone occurred many times. The V gene is TRBV7-9, the J gene TRBJ1-5; possibly TRBD1 for D (5 bases). Between the trimmed V and J ends, which lost 2 bases and 0 bases, there was a span of 11 bases. The CDR3 is 16 residues long. Germline CDR1 is SEHNR and CDR2 is FQNEAQ (reference sequence). CDR3 amino acids: CASSLRGSDSNQPQHF. The CDR3, as DNA: TGTGCCAGCAGCTTAAGGGGATCGGATAGCAATCAGCCCCAGCATTTT.

V gene TRBV18 combines with J gene TRBJ1-4; D is unresolved. The CDR3 length is 15 residues. Germline V gene data show CDR1 as KGHSH and CDR2 as LQKENI. Trimming took 3 bases from V and 5 from J, leaving 13 bases between them. CDR3 coding DNA: TGTGCCAGCTCACCCGCTCGGGCGGGGAATGAAAAACTGTTTTTT. The encoded protein is CASSPARAGNEKLFF.

The CDR3 loop is CATSDSPGVPQDTQYF. As DNA, the CDR3 is TGTGCCACCAGTGATTCCCCCGGGGTACCACAGGATACGCAGTATTTT. V gene TRBV24-1 combines with J gene TRBJ2-3; D possibly corresponds to TRBD2 (5 bases). Deletions cut 2 bases from V and 6 bases from J, with 17 bases between. Germline loops: CDR1 KGHDR, CDR2 SFDVKD. The CDR3 is made up of 16 amino acids.

This clone came up a few times. The chain links TRBV18 to TRBJ1-6; D is undetermined. Trimming removed 2 bases from V and 5 bases from J, with 7 bases in between. This CDR3 spans 14 amino acids. Germline CDR1 KGHSH, CDR2 LQKENI. The CDR3 spells CASSPKYNNSPLHF. DNA of the CDR3: TGTGCCAGCTCACCAAAATATAATAATTCACCCCTCCACTTT.

The rearrangement links TRBV3-1 (or the pseudogene TRBV3-2) to TRBJ2-7; D call uncertain. The CDR3 is 13 amino acids. Germline V gene data show CDR1 as LGHDT and CDR2 as YNNKEL (reference sequence). V gave up 4 bases and J gave up 6 bases, with 13 bases separating them. The DNA for the CDR3 is TGTGCCAGCAGCCCGAGTGATGGGCGCGAGCAGTACTTC. It specifies CASSPSDGREQYF.

The chain combines TRBV2 with TRBJ1-5, with D tentatively TRBD1 (6 bases). Germline-derived CDR1 and CDR2 are SNHLY and FYNNEI. Trimming left V 3 bases short and J 2 bases short, with 11 bases between. This CDR3 has 15 residues. In DNA, the CDR3 is TGTGCCAGCAGTGATTCGGGACATGGCAATCAGCCCCAGCATTTT. Translation gives CASSDSGHGNQPQHF.

V usage is TRBV10-3 and J usage is TRBJ1-2, with 11 bases matching TRBD1. The ends lost 4 bases at V and 8 bases at J; junction bases unmatched: 6. This CDR3 spans 14 amino acids. Germline CDR1 and CDR2: ENHRY and SYGVKD. CDR3 sequence reads: CAISGGQGAQGYTF. DNA for the CDR3: TGTGCCATCAGTGGTGGACAGGGGGCACAAGGCTACACCTTC.

This chain links TRBV28 with TRBJ1-2; a weak D match, TRBD1 (5 bases). Germline CDR1 MDHEN, CDR2 SYDVKM. Trimming stripped 3 bases from V and 8 bases from J, with 13 bases between. The CDR3 sequence is 13 residues long. CDR3 in DNA: TGTGCCAGCAGTTTCGGGGGAATTAGAGGCTACACCTTC. Its protein product is CASSFGGIRGYTF.

The chain is built from TRBV27 and TRBJ2-1; 10 positions match TRBD2. The V gene's germline CDR1 is MNHEY and CDR2 SMNVEV (reference sequence). CDR3 size: 13 residues. Germline trimming cut 8 bases from V and 7 bases from J; bases unmatched to any gene: 5. The CDR3 DNA reads TGTGCCAGCGGGCCAGCGGGGGGGAATGAGCAGTTCTTC. It encodes CASGPAGGNEQFF.

Here the CDR3 reads CASSVTDGQTYEQYF. The CDR3 DNA follows: TGTGCCAGCAGCGTAACCGACGGACAGACCTACGAGCAGTACTTC. The chain combines TRBV9 with TRBJ2-7; D perhaps matches TRBD1 (6 bases). Trimming stripped 1 base from V and 2 bases from J, with 13 bases between. The CDR3 has 15 residues. CDR1 SGDLS and CDR2 YYNGEE come from the germline V gene.

The chain has TRBV7-9 and TRBJ2-3; the D is unclear. The V end was cut by 3 bases, the J end by 4 bases, with 5 bases between. The CDR3 spans 12 residues. Germline values: CDR1 SEHNR, CDR2 FQNEAQ (reference sequence). The CDR3 nucleotides are TGTGCCAGCAGCTTCCTTCCAGATACGCAGTATTTT. This sequence encodes CASSFLPDTQYF. Full variable domain (missing parts from reference TRBV7-9 and TRBJ2-3): DTGVSQNPRHKITKRGQNVTFRCDPISEHNRLYWYRQTLGQGPEFLTYFQNEAQLEKSRLLSDRFSAERPKGSFSTLEIQRTEQGDSAMYLCASSFLPDTQYFGPGTRLTVL.

With regard to this clone: At the DNA level, this CDR3 is encoded by other sequences in the same sample as well. The rearrangement joins TRBV5-5 to TRBJ2-1; TRBD2 matches at 10 bases. The CDR3 consists of 14 residues. The V segment lost 2 bases and the J segment 6 bases; nucleotides outside the gene matches: 2. Per the germline V gene, CDR1 is SGHKS and CDR2 is YYEKEE (reference sequence). The CDR3 coding sequence is TGTGCCAGCAGCTTTGCTAGCGGGGGCAATGAGCAGTTCTTC. Its translation is CASSFASGGNEQFF.

This sequence joins TRBV7-2 and TRBJ2-5; 10 nucleotides align to TRBD2. CDR3 length: 17 amino acids. Looked up from germline, CDR1 is SGHTA and CDR2 is FQGNSA. V shed 1 base, J shed 7 bases, and the junction held 12 bases outside the gene matches. CDR3 sequence (DNA): TGTGCCAGCAGCTTAGTTGGGCTAGCGGGGGCCCGGGGGACCCAGTACTTC. Translated: CASSLVGLAGARGTQYF.

This chain uses TRBV12-3 or TRBV12-4 with TRBJ1-4; D call uncertain. The ends were cut back, 5 bases at V and 8 bases at J, with 9 bases in the middle. The CDR3 runs 12 residues. The CDR3 coding sequence is TGTGCCAGCAGTATCAAAGAGGAAAAACTGTTTTTT. Protein sequence: CASSIKEEKLFF.

This clone was seen a few times. The chain combines TRBV6-5 with TRBJ1-3; TRBD1 might be the D (5 bases). V gave up 6 bases and J gave up 2 bases, with 11 bases separating them. Germline CDR1 reads MNHEY; CDR2 reads SVGAGI. This CDR3 is 14 amino acids long. This CDR3 is CASRSGGTGNTIYF. For the CDR3, the DNA is TGTGCCAGCAGAAGCGGGGGTACTGGAAACACCATATATTTT.